The 16 T cell receptor beta chains below were found in one sample sequenced in a study of T-cell reconstitution after alpha-beta-depleted transplantation in children (TCRdb year 2016). Libraries were constructed by PCR. TCRdb lists the instrument as Illumina HiSeq 2500. Molecular barcoding was employed in the preparation of TCR libraries, with unique molecular identifiers being used to normalize TCRbeta repertoire quantification. TCRdb reworked the public reads: Q25 trimming with fastp, MiXCR clone assembly, productive beta chains retained. Rows merge per CDR3 protein into single entries with the most common DNA and genes. The sample table contains about 290,000 distinct CDR3 sequences; only one count was recorded for over 9.5% of them. The leading ten clones occupy around 7.5% of the sample. The treatment or condition label of this sample denotes: allogeneic hematopoietic cell transplantation with graft depleted of TCRalphabeta T cells and CD19 B cells.

The sample was PBMCs, taken before TCRalphabeta/CD19-depleted stem cell transplant. The receptors here all came from a boy under two years old with acute myeloid leukemia, due to receive a stem cell transplant.

This clonotype was counted ten times or more. The CDR3 sequence: CASSLAWSTYEQYF. CDR3 bases: TGTGCCAGCAGCTTGGCGTGGTCGACCTACGAGCAGTACTTC. This chain links TRBV11-2 with TRBJ2-7; D remains unclear. This CDR3 spans 14 amino acids. Germline lookup yields CDR1 SGHAT and CDR2 FQNNGV. Trimming took off 3 bases at V and 2 bases at J, with 11 bases between the two ends.

This clonotype was counted at least ten times. This chain uses TRBV2 with TRBJ1-6; maybe TRBD1 (6 bases). Trimming pared 6 bases from V and 7 bases from J, leaving 16 bases between. The CDR3 is 15 residues long. Germline CDR1 is SNHLY and CDR2 is FYNNEI. CDR3 in DNA: TGTGCCAGCAGCGAAACAGGGTTAGGGAATTCACCCCTCCACTTT. Its translation: CASSETGLGNSPLHF. Using reference TRBV2 and TRBJ1-6 for the parts outside the CDR3, the full variable domain is EPEVTQTPSHQVTQMGQEVILRCVPISNHLYFYWYRQILGQKVEFLVSFYNNEISEKSEIFDDQFSVERPDGSNFTLKIRSTKLEDSAMYFCASSETGLGNSPLHFGNGTRLTVT.

Comment on this clonotype: This sequence may be a read error, since a much larger clone differs from it by one base. The rearrangement joins TRBV9 to TRBJ2-6; D is uncertain. This CDR3 is built from 15 residues. Trimming removed 6 bases from V and 0 bases from J, with 10 bases in between. Germline V gene lookup returns CDR1 SGDLS and CDR2 YYNGEE. CDR3 DNA sequence: TGTGCCAGCATCCAAAGGTACTCTGGGGCCAACGTCCTGACTTTC. Translated: CASIQRYSGANVLTF.

The chain uses TRBV5-1 and TRBJ2-1, with a tentative D call TRBD1 (6 bases). From germline, CDR1 is SGHRS and CDR2 YFSETQ. The CDR3 totals 15 residues. V was trimmed by 4 bases and J by 2 bases, leaving 13 bases between them. The CDR3 here is CASSAQGGAYNEQFF. CDR3 DNA sequence: TGCGCCAGCAGCGCACAGGGTGGGGCCTACAATGAGCAGTTCTTC.

This clonotype was counted at least ten times. The J gene is TRBJ2-5, the V gene TRBV7-2; no firm D call. CDR3 size: 14 residues. Germline CDR1 and CDR2: SGHTA and FQGNSA. V shed 3 bases and J shed 0 bases, with 8 bases lying between them. The CDR3 region has the DNA TGTGCCAGCAGCTTGGTACGGGACCAAGAGACCCAGTACTTC. Translation: CASSLVRDQETQYF.

This clonotype showed up many times. The V and J genes are TRBV27 and TRBJ1-2, with a tentative D call TRBD1 (6 bases). The germline gives CDR1 MNHEY, CDR2 SMNVEV (reference sequence). V was cut by 4 bases and J by 0 bases, with 9 bases left in between. CDR3 length: 14 residues. CDR3 region: CASSYRDPNYGYTF. Written as DNA, the CDR3 is TGTGCCAGCAGTTACAGGGACCCTAACTATGGCTACACCTTC.

This clonotype showed up just a few times. The gene calls are TRBV5-1 and TRBJ2-3, with 9 bases fitting TRBD2. Germline loops: CDR1 SGHRS, CDR2 YFSETQ. Trimming at V came to 5 bases and at J to 6 bases, leaving 10 bases not matched to a gene. The CDR3 length is 15 residues. CDR3 sequence (DNA): TGCGCCAGCAGTGGTACCGGGACTAGCCCCGATACGCAGTATTTT. It yields the protein CASSGTGTSPDTQYF.

In this sample, this clonotype turned up many times. This chain links TRBV29-1 with TRBJ1-3; TRBD1 might be the D (5 bases). Germline CDR1 reads SQVTM; CDR2 reads ANQGSEA. V lost 4 bases and J 3 bases, leaving 13 bases between the germline ends. The CDR3 is 14 amino acids. The CDR3 sequence is CSVASRGSGNTIYF. The CDR3 DNA follows: TGCAGCGTTGCTAGTCGGGGGAGTGGAAACACCATATATTTT.

This clonotype was counted only a few times. This sequence joins TRBV27 and TRBJ2-5; 9 positions match TRBD2. Losses at the gene ends were 3 bases for V and 4 bases for J; bases not matched to a gene: 3. The germline V gene encodes CDR1 MNHEY and CDR2 SMNVEV (reference sequence). This CDR3 has 14 residues. The CDR3 loop reads CASSFSTSGETQYF. CDR3 in DNA: TGTGCCAGCAGTTTCTCGACTAGCGGAGAGACCCAGTACTTC.

This clonotype was recorded at least ten times. CDR3 loop: CASRPLQGHQETQYF. The CDR3 region has the DNA TGTGCCAGCAGACCTCTTCAGGGTCACCAAGAGACCCAGTACTTC. This sequence joins TRBV6-1 and TRBJ2-5, with D tentatively TRBD1 (5 bases). Trimming took off 6 bases at V and 0 bases at J, with 14 bases between the two ends. The CDR3 is made up of 15 amino acids. From germline, CDR1 is MNHNS and CDR2 SASEGT.

Details on this clonotype: This may arise from a read error, as a much more abundant clone is one base away. The J gene is TRBJ1-6, the V gene TRBV5-1; D ambiguous. The CDR3 is 16 amino acids. Germline V CDR1 and CDR2: SGHRS, YFSETQ. The CDR3 coding sequence is TGCGCCAGCAGCTTGGTATACGGGTCGGATAATTCACGCCTCCACTTT. Translating it yields CASSLVYGSDNSRLHF.

The gene calls are TRBV12-3 or TRBV12-4 and TRBJ2-4; maybe TRBD2 (5 bases). The CDR3 loop spans 15 amino acids. V lost 4 bases, J lost 3 bases, and 13 bases lay in between. The CDR3 region has the DNA TGTGCCAGCAGTTCCCGGACCGGGATCAAAAACATTCAGTACTTC. It specifies CASSSRTGIKNIQYF.

In this sample, this clonotype turned up many times. The chain uses TRBV25-1 and TRBJ2-7; possible D gene TRBD2, 7 bases. The CDR3 totals 15 residues. The V end lost 2 bases, the J end lost 2 bases, and 13 bases lay between the germline ends. CDR1 is MGHDK, CDR2 SYGVNS, per germline. CDR3 DNA sequence: TGTGCCAGCAGTGAAGGGGACGGGGGGCCCTACGAGCAGTACTTC. It encodes CASSEGDGGPYEQYF.

This clonotype was observed at least ten times. This rearrangement joins TRBV29-1 to TRBJ2-4; 9 bases align to TRBD1. The germline CDR1 and CDR2 sequences are SQVTM and ANQGSEA. V trimming: 7 bases; J trimming: 6 bases; junction bases outside the gene matches: 10. CDR3 length: 14 residues. CDR3 region: CSAKGPTGGNIQYF. CDR3 in DNA: TGCAGCGCCAAAGGACCGACAGGGGGAAACATTCAGTACTTC.

In its sample, this clonotype was seen many times. The CDR3 here is CASSQGTNEQFF. The CDR3 DNA reads as TGTGCCAGCAGCCAGGGGACCAATGAGCAGTTCTTC. The V gene is TRBV4-2, the J gene TRBJ2-1; D assignment may be TRBD1 or TRBD2 (5 bases each). V was pared by 3 bases and J by 6 bases, with 6 bases between. CDR3 size: 12 residues. Germline values: CDR1 LGHNA, CDR2 YNFKEQ.

This clonotype was found many times. CDR3 DNA sequence: TGTGCCAGCAGCTTAAGCGGCAGCTTACCCCTCCACTTT. Translating it yields CASSLSGSLPLHF. This rearrangement joins TRBV7-2 to TRBJ1-6; D unresolved. In germline, CDR1 is SGHTA, CDR2 FQGNSA. This CDR3 contains 13 residues. V lost 2 bases, J lost 12 bases, and 11 bases lay in between.